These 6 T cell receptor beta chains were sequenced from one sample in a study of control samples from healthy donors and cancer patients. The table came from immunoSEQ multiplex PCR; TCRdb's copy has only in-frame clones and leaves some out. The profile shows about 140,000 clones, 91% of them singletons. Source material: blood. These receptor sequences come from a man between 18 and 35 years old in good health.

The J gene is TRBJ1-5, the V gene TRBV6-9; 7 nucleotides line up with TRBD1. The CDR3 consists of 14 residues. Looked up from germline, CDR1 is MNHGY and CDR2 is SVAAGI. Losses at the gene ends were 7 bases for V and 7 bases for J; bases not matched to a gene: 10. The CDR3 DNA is TGTGCCAGCACCCCTGACAGGGTTGGGCAGCCCCAGCATTTT. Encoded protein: CASTPDRVGQPQHF.

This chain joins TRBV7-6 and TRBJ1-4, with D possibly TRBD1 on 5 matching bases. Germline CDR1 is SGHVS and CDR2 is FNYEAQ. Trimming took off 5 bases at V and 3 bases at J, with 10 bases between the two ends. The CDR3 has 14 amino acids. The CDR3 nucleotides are TGTGCCAGCAGCCCGGACATAGCTAATGAAAAACTGTTTTTT. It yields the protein CASSPDIANEKLFF.

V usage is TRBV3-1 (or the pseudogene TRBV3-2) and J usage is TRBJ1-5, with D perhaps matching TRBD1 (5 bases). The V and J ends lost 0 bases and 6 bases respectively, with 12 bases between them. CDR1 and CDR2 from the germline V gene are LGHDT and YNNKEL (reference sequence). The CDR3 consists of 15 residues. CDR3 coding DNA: TGTGCCAGCAGCCAAGAACCGGGACGCGCTCAGCCCCAGCATTTT. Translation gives CASSQEPGRAQPQHF.

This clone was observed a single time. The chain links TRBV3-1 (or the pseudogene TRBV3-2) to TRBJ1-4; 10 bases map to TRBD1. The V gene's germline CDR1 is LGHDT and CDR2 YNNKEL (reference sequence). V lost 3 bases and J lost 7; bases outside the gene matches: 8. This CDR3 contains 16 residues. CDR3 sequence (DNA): TGTGCCAGCAGCCAGATCCCGGGACAGGGGACTGAAAAACTGTTTTTT. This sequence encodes CASSQIPGQGTEKLFF.

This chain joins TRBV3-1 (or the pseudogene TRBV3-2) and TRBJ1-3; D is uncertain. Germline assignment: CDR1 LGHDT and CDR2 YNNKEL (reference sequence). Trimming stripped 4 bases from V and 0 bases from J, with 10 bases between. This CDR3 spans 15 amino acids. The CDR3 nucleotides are TGTGCCAGCAGCCCAAGTCGTACCTCTGGAAACACCATATATTTT. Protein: CASSPSRTSGNTIYF.

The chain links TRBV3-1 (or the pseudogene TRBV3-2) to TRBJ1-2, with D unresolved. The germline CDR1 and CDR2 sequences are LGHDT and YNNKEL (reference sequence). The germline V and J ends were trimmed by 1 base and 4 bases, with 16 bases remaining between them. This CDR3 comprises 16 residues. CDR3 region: CASSQGSTPLAYGYTF. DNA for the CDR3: TGTGCCAGCAGCCAAGGGTCCACTCCACTTGCCTATGGCTACACCTTC.